This T cell receptor (beta chain) came from a study of T-cell memory formation after mild COVID-19. This clonotype was counted a few times. MiXCR, run by TCRdb on the 5' RACE reads, gives a single entry per CDR3 protein. The sample shows about 140,000 distinct CDR3 sequences, 11% to 15% of them seen only once. The germline V gene encodes CDR1 MNHEY and CDR2 SMNVEV (reference sequence). The CDR3 covers 15 residues. V was clipped by 5 bases and J by 3 bases; unmatched bases: 7. The genes are TRBV27 and TRBJ2-7; 10 bases line up with TRBD2. The TCR sequence derives from an adult woman who had mild COVID-19 (a few samples of this study predate the infection). Cell type and time point are not known. The sequencing sample was made of PBMCs or a T cell subset sorted from them (not recorded which). The CDR3 DNA reads as TGTGCCAGCAGTCCGTTACTAGCGGGAAGCTACGAGCAGTACTTC. Translating it yields CASSPLLAGSYEQYF.